The rows below give T cell receptor beta chains drawn from one sample of a study of shared clonotypes between healthy human individuals. The protocol was immunoSEQ multiplex PCR, while the TCRdb copy is restricted to in-frame clones and leaves out a portion. The sample includes around 600,000 clones, almost 97% seen only once; the top ten take about 0.06%. Sequencing used naive CD4+ T cells sorted from blood. The origin of the receptors is a woman in her thirties in good health. CDR3s include the opening cysteine and the closing phenylalanine or tryptophan. Each record gives: V gene, CDR3 length, D gene, J gene, CDR3 protein. The D gene is left open where the match is weak.

>TRBV6-4|15|-|TRBJ1-2
CASSPVPTENYGYTF
>TRBV5-1|15|-|TRBJ1-6
CASSLAGTPNSPLHF
>TRBV28|17|TRBD1|TRBJ2-2
CASSSPTGTGGTGELFF
>TRBV7-2|15|-|TRBJ1-2
CASSLGVGSNYGYTF
>TRBV18|14|-|TRBJ2-1
CASSPRQLDNEQFF
>TRBV29-1|12|-|-
CSVEEVGFEQYF
>TRBV10-3|13|-|TRBJ1-5
CAISQDLNQPQHF
>TRBV11-2|12|TRBD2|TRBJ2-3
CASTPGGDTQYF
>TRBV27|18|TRBD2|TRBJ2-2
CASSLALAGNANTGELFF
>TRBV28|12|-|TRBJ1-5
CASNRLNQPQHF
>TRBV18|14|TRBD1|TRBJ1-1
CASSPSGTGEVGFF
>TRBV7-3|15|TRBD2|TRBJ2-5
CASSSSGRAAETQYF
>TRBV19|15|TRBD1|TRBJ2-3
CASSTQGALSDTQYF
>TRBV27|13|-|TRBJ1-5
CASGEYSNQPQHF
>TRBV15|17|TRBD2|TRBJ2-3
CATSRTGTSGRSDTQYF
>TRBV6-5|15|TRBD2|TRBJ2-1
CASSLTSGDYNEQFF
>TRBV18|14|-|TRBJ2-7
CASSPGSSSYEQYF
>TRBV6-5|16|TRBD2|TRBJ2-2
CASSYSLAGNTGELFF
>TRBV19|15|TRBD2|TRBJ2-3
CASSLAGRSTDTQYF
>TRBV28|14|-|TRBJ1-5
CASSLDRYSQPQHF
>TRBV19|12|TRBD2|TRBJ2-7
CATGGDGYEQYF
>TRBV4-1|15|-|TRBJ1-1
CASSHRQGMNTEAFF
>TRBV7-2|15|TRBD2|TRBJ2-7
CASSLSSSGRNEQYF
>TRBV14|14|-|TRBJ2-7
CASSSLRWDYEQYF
>TRBV10-1|15|-|TRBJ2-7
CASSESGDPGYEQYF
>TRBV18|15|-|TRBJ2-3
CASSPMATGTDTQYF
>TRBV14|13|-|TRBJ1-2
CASSQGPGQGYTF
>TRBV28|15|TRBD1|TRBJ2-7
CASSLPGTGADEQYF
>TRBV29-1|13|-|TRBJ2-3
CSVGGRTTDTQYF
>TRBV10-3|14|-|TRBJ2-1
CAIKDGSSYNEQFF
>TRBV14|15|TRBD2|TRBJ2-1
CASSQVAGAYNEQFF
>TRBV7-2|19|-|TRBJ2-5
CASSQGSRRAGARFKTQYF
>TRBV28|14|TRBD2|TRBJ2-5
CASSFGRAWETQYF
>TRBV28|15|TRBD2|TRBJ2-7
CASSIKLAGVGEQYF
>TRBV11-2|16|-|TRBJ2-7
CASSLIHGAGMGEQYF
>TRBV29-1|13|-|TRBJ2-5
CSVGALEGETQYF
>TRBV6-6|13|-|TRBJ2-6
CASRLTGANVLTF
>TRBV2|13|-|TRBJ1-2
CASSDFGFGGYTF
>TRBV2|14|-|TRBJ2-7
CASSESAVTYEQYF
>TRBV28|12|-|TRBJ2-7
CASSLQRTLQYF
>TRBV14|13|-|TRBJ2-7
CASSQVHSNEQYF
>TRBV28|16|-|TRBJ1-3
CASRSGGTYSGNTIYF